This T cell receptor beta chain stems from a study of regulatory T cells in long-lasting Graves disease. Study-wide results and caveats: Persistent disease preferred TRBV28, TRBJ1-2 and TRBJ2-5. Public clonotype sharing was higher in persistent than newly diagnosed patients.

Note on this clonotype: Antigen: not known.

Time point noted: newly diagnosed GD, antithyroid drugs for less than 3 months. PBMCs provided the RNA from which the TCR library was made. Libraries of TCR beta came from iRepertoire HTBI primers plus Arm-PCR of CDR3 regions. TCRdb used MiXCR to reprocess the multiplex PCR reads, holding one entry per CDR3 protein. Of some 460,000 distinct CDR3 sequences in the sample, around 15% were seen once. Trimming took off 1 base at V and 5 bases at J, with 7 bases between the two ends. Looked up from germline, CDR1 is KGHDR and CDR2 is SFDVKD. The length of the CDR3 is 13 residues. The same data also contributed to another study, on T cells in Graves' hyperthyroidism and ophthalmopathy. That paper states: Most clonotypes expanded in thyroid above 0.001 were likewise present in blood.

The rearrangement joins TRBV24-1 to TRBJ1-1; no firm D call. The sequence derives from a man aged 35 to 55 with Graves disease. The sample consisted of peripheral blood mononuclear cells (PBMCs), taken at new diagnosis, from a patient treated with antithyroid drugs. The CDR3, as DNA: TGTGCCACCAGTGATTTCCTGGGAACTGAAGCTTTCTTT. The encoded protein is CATSDFLGTEAFF.